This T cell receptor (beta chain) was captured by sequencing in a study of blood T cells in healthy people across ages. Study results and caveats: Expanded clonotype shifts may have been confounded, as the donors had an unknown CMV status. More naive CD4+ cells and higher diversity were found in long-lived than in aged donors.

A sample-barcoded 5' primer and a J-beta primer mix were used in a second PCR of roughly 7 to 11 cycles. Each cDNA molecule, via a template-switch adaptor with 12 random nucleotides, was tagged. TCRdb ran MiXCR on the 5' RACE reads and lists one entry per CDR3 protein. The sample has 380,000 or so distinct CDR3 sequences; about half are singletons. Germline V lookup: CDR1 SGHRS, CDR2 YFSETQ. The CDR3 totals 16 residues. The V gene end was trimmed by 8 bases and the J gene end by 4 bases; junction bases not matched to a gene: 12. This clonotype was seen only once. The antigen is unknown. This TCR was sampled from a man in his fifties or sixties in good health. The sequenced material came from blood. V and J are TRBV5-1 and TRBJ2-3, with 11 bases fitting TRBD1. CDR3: CASRFPGQGVSDTQYF. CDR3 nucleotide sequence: TGCGCCAGTCGTTTTCCGGGACAGGGGGTTTCAGATACGCAGTATTTT.